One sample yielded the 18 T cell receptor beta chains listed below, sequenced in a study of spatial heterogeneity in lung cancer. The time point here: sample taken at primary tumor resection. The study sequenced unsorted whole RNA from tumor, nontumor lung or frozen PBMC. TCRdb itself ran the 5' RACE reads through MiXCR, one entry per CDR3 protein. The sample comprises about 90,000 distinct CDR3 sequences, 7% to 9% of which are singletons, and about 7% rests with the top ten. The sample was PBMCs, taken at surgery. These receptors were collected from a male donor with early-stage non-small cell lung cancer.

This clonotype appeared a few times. The CDR3 DNA reads as TGTGCCAGCAGTTACACTGGACTAGCGGGAGAAGTTGAGCAGTTCTTC. Its protein is CASSYTGLAGEVEQFF. The gene calls are TRBV6-6 and TRBJ2-1; TRBD2 agrees at 13 bases. The J segment lost 9 bases and the V segment lost 2 bases, leaving 7 bases of the junction unmatched. This CDR3 comprises 16 residues. Germline CDR1 MNHNY, CDR2 SVGAGI (reference sequence).

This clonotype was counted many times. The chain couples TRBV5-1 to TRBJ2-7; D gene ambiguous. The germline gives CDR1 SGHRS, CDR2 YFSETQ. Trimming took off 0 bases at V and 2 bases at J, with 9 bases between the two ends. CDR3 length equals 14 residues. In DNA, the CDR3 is TGCGCCAGCAGCTTGGCTGGATCTACCTACGAGCAGTACTTC. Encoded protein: CASSLAGSTYEQYF.

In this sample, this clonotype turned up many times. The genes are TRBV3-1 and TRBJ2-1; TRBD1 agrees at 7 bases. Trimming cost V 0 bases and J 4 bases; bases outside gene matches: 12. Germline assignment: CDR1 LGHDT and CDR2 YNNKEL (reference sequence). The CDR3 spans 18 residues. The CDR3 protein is CASSQDTGTVRWYNEQFF. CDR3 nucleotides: TGTGCCAGCAGCCAAGATACCGGGACAGTCCGGTGGTACAATGAGCAGTTCTTC.

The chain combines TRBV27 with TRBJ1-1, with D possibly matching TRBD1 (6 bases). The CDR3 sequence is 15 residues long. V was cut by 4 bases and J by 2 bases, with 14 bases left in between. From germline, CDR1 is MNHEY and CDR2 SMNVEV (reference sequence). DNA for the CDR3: TGTGCCAGCAGTTGGCGGCAGGGGAGAAACACTGAAGCTTTCTTT. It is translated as CASSWRQGRNTEAFF.

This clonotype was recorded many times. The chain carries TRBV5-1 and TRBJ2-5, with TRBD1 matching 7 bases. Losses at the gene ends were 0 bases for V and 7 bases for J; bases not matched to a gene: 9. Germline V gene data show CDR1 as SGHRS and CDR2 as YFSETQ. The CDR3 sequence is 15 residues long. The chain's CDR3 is CASSLETGDSGTQYF. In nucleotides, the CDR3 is TGCGCCAGCAGCTTGGAAACAGGGGATTCGGGGACCCAGTACTTC.

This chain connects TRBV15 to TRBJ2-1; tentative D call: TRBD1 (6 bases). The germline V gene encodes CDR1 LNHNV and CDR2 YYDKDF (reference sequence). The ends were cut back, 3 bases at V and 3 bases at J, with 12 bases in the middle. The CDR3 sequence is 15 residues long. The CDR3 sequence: CATSSGDTRYNEQFF. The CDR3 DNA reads TGTGCCACCAGCAGCGGGGACACACGCTACAATGAGCAGTTCTTC. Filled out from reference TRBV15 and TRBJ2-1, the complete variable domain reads DAMVIQNPRYQVTQFGKPVTLSCSQTLNHNVMYWYQQKSSQAPKLLFHYYDKDFNNEADTPDNFQSRRPNTSFCFLDIRSPGLGDTAMYLCATSSGDTRYNEQFFGPGTRLTVL.

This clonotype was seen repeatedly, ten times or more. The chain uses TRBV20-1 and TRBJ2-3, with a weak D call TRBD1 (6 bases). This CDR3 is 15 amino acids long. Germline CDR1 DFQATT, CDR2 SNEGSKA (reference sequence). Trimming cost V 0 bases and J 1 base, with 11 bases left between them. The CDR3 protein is CSARDGRQGTDTQYF. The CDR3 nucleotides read TGCAGTGCTAGAGATGGTAGACAGGGCACAGATACGCAGTATTTT.

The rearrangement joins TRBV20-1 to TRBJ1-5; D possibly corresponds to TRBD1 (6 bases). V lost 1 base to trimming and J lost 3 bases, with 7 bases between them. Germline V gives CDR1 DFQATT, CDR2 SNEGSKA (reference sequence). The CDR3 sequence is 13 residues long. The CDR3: CSARGTVNQPQHF. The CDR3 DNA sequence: TGCAGTGCTAGAGGGACAGTCAATCAGCCCCAGCATTTT.

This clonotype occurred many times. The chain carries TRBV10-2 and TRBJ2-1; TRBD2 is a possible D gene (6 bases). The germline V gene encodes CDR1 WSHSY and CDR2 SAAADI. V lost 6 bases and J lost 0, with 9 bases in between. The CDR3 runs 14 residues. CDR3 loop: CASRAGSSYNEQFF. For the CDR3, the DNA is TGCGCCAGCAGGGCGGGGAGCTCCTACAATGAGCAGTTCTTC.

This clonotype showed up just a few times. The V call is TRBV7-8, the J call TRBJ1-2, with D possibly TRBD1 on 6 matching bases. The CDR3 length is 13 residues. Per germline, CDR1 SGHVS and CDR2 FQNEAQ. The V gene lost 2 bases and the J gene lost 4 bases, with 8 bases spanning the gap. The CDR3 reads CASSLSGAYGYTF. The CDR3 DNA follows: TGTGCCAGCAGCTTATCAGGGGCCTATGGCTACACCTTC.

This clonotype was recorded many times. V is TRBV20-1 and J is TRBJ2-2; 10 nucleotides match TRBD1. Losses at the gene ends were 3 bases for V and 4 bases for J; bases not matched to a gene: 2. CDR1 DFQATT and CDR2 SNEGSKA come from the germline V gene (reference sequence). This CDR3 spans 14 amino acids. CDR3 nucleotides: TGCAGTGCTAGCAGGACAGGGGGCACCGGGGAGCTGTTTTTT. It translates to CSASRTGGTGELFF.

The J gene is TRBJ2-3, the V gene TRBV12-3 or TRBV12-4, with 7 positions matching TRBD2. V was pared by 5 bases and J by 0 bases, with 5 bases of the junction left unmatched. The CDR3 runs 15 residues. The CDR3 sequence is CASSPQGGSTDTQYF. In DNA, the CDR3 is TGTGCCAGCAGTCCCCAGGGAGGGAGCACAGATACGCAGTATTTT.

The CDR3 loop reads CASSLGTSGGYNEQFF. CDR3 DNA: TGTGCCAGCAGCTTAGGGACTAGCGGGGGCTACAATGAGCAGTTCTTC. The chain uses TRBV11-3 and TRBJ2-1; 13 bases agree with TRBD2. Losses at the gene ends were 1 base for V and 3 bases for J; bases not matched to a gene: 0. This CDR3 spans 16 amino acids. Germline CDR1 SGHNT, CDR2 YENEEA.

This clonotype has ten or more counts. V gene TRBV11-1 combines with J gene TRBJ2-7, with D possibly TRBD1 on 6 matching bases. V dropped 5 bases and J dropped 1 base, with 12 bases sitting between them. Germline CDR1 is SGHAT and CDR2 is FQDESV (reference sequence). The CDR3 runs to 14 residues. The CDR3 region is CASSRTESSYEQYF. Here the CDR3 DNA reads TGTGCCAGCAGCCGGACAGAGTCATCCTACGAGCAGTACTTC.

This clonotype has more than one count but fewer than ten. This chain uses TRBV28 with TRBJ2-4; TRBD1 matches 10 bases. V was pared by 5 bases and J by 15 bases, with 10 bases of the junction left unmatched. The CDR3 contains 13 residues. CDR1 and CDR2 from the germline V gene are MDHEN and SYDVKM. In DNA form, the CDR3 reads TGTGCCAGCAGTCTACGGACAGGGGGGACCGCGTACTTC. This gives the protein CASSLRTGGTAYF.

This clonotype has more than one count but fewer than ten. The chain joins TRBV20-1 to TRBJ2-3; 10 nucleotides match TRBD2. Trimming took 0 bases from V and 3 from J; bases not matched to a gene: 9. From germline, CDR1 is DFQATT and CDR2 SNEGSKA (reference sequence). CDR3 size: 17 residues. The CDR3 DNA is TGCAGTGCTAGAGATCCCCGGACTAGCGGAGGGACAGATACGCAGTATTTT. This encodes CSARDPRTSGGTDTQYF.

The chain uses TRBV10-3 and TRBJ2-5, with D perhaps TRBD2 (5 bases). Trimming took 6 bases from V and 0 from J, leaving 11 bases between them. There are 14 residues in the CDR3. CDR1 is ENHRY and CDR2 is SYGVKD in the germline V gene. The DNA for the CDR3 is TGTGCCATCAGGCTAGCTGGGGACCAAGAGACCCAGTACTTC. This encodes CAIRLAGDQETQYF.

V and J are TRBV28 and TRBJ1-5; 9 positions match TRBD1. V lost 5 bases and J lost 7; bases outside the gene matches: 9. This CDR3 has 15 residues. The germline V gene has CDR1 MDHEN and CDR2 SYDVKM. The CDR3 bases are TGTGCCAGCAGTATCACCGGGACAGGGACCCAGCCCCAGCATTTT. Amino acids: CASSITGTGTQPQHF.